These T cell receptor beta chains were read from a single sample in a study of response to subunit inactivated influenza vaccine. TCRdb passed the RT-PCR reads through MiXCR, listing each CDR3 protein once. This table has fewer than 250,000 distinct CDR3 sequences, about 15% appearing once. The source material was CD8+ T cells sorted from PBMCs, sampled more than 4 days after vaccination. The receptor set was obtained from a man aged 50-59 years who received an inactivated influenza vaccine. Each CDR3 is given with its conserved first and last residue. The order of the fields is J gene, V gene, CDR3 protein.

>TRBJ1-1|TRBV7-9
CASSFPGGMFSEAFF
>TRBJ2-7|TRBV4-2
CASSQGLTSGTPYEQYF
>TRBJ1-4|TRBV11-2
CASSLALILRTNEKLFF
>TRBJ2-1|TRBV14
CASSQSHSSYNEQFF
>TRBJ2-4|TRBV12-3/TRBV12-4
CASSLQGTQGVAKNIQYF
>TRBJ1-5|TRBV21-1
CAILVAWPQHF
>TRBJ1-1|TRBV7-9
CASSLGRGNEAFF
>TRBJ1-2|TRBV9
CASSVSGKGPTANYGYTF
>TRBJ1-1|TRBV7-8
CASSLAAAPGNTEAFF
>TRBJ2-1|TRBV18
CASSPRDNSYNEQFF
>TRBJ2-7|TRBV10-2
CASSSAGSLYYEQYF
>TRBJ2-1|TRBV21-1
CARPRGALEFF
>TRBJ2-5|TRBV29-1
CSAREGSGVETQYF
>TRBJ2-1|TRBV28
CASSSRGPREQFF
>TRBJ2-3|TRBV11-1
CASSGRTSGAHLTDTQYF
>TRBJ2-7|TRBV29-1
CSVEAGTSGTSYEQYF
>TRBJ1-2|TRBV7-9
CASSLAPAGYGYTF
>TRBJ2-7|TRBV7-8
CASSFAGGTYEQYF
>TRBJ2-7|TRBV4-3
CASSQLTGAYEQYF
>TRBJ2-3|TRBV11-2
CASSSARGRGTSGSDTQYF
>TRBJ2-7|TRBV15
CATSSSRGTYEQYF
>TRBJ1-1|TRBV28
CASSAGGMGTEAFF
>TRBJ1-2|TRBV3-1
CASRGHGYTF
>TRBJ1-1|TRBV4-3
CASSQEGHINTEAFF
>TRBJ1-1|TRBV5-1
CASTPTGVDTEAFF
>TRBJ2-2|TRBV6-2/TRBV6-3
CTSSYSGGLNTGELFF
>TRBJ1-2|TRBV7-2
CASSLLGEFGYTF
>TRBJ2-3|TRBV7-3
CASSPGQETDTQYF
>TRBJ2-7|TRBV7-8
CASSSTRGNSYEQYF
>TRBJ2-1|TRBV7-3
CASSLTGDSSNEQFF
>TRBJ2-1|TRBV25-1
CASSGGLAGVGEQFF
>TRBJ2-2|TRBV27
CASSPAYSGIVTGELFF
>TRBJ2-5|TRBV12-3/TRBV12-4
CASSAPLGETQYF
>TRBJ2-7|TRBV29-1
CSVGTGTSYEQYF
>TRBJ2-5|TRBV4-3
CASSQVSGTAQETQYF
>TRBJ2-5|TRBV10-3
CAISGGALGEETQYF
>TRBJ1-2|TRBV6-2/TRBV6-3
CASGYGKANYGYTF
>TRBJ2-5|TRBV12-3/TRBV12-4
CATQGIGETQYF
>TRBJ2-5|TRBV28
CASSLSTRRYQETQYF
>TRBJ2-3|TRBV25-1
CASSEVLFSDTQYF
>TRBJ1-1|TRBV20-1
CRGDSRLAATEAFF
>TRBJ1-1|TRBV2
CASSVYGAEAFF
>TRBJ2-7|TRBV4-3
CASSDYRGSSYEQYF
>TRBJ2-2|TRBV25-1
CASSEFPGELFF
>TRBJ2-1|TRBV12-3/TRBV12-4
CASSRPGLAVYNEQFF
>TRBJ2-3|TRBV5-6
CASRDDRERTDTQYF
>TRBJ1-1|TRBV7-6
CASSSDPPGTREAFF
>TRBJ2-1|TRBV7-2
CASSLEDRANEQFF
>TRBJ1-1|TRBV27
CASRRGLTEAFF
>TRBJ2-1|TRBV20-1
CSAIRLAGSYNEQFF
>TRBJ2-1|TRBV6-5
CASSYSRDREMGSYNEQFF
>TRBJ2-7|TRBV28
CASSPLVAGSYEQYF
>TRBJ2-5|TRBV11-2
CASSLGLGGRAQYF
>TRBJ1-4|TRBV20-1
CSASTVATNEKLFF
>TRBJ1-1|TRBV4-1
CASSPGGGWEAFF
>TRBJ2-3|TRBV11-2
CASSLGPRNTQYF
>TRBJ2-1|TRBV7-3
CASSLMLANEQFF
>TRBJ2-1|TRBV12-3/TRBV12-4
CASRGQGPYNEQFF
>TRBJ2-1|TRBV29-1
CSAWGTSGSYEQFF
>TRBJ2-7|TRBV18
CASSPTGGKDEQYF